The rows below give T cell receptor beta chains drawn from one sample of a study of cytotoxic CD8 clonotypes in ibrutinib-treated CLL. Method: immunoSEQ multiplex PCR; TCRdb's copy keeps in-frame clones and lacks some. The sample lists over 100,000 clones, 80% to 90% occurring once. The sequencing used PBMCs, collected after 24 months of ibrutinib treatment. The receptors derive from a human donor with chronic lymphocytic leukemia. The CDR3 runs from the conserved cysteine through the conserved F or W. Fields, in order: V gene, D gene, J gene, CDR3 protein. A D gene is named only where the DNA matches it firmly.

TRBV7-9	-	TRBJ2-7	CASSPNPGNRAGQYF
TRBV9	-	TRBJ2-2	CASSVVGPPGELFF
TRBV6-5	-	TRBJ1-1	CASRGNTEAFF
TRBV27	-	TRBJ2-1	CASSSTGPFSYNEQFF
TRBV2	-	TRBJ1-6	CASGQGRQNSPLHF
TRBV5-6	TRBD1	TRBJ2-1	CASSSGQDLVFWYNEQFF
TRBV19	TRBD1	TRBJ2-7	CAVGAGGHEQYF
TRBV4-2	TRBD1	TRBJ1-2	CASSRPGQGYGYTF
TRBV11-2	TRBD1	TRBJ2-2	CASSFGQGRGTGELFF
TRBV7-9	-	TRBJ2-1	CASASSADNEQFF
TRBV19	TRBD1	TRBJ1-4	CASSLTGGNEKLFF
TRBV28	TRBD1	TRBJ1-1	CASRLGGQGLNTEAFF
TRBV28	-	TRBJ1-1	CAIQKGRLTEAFF
TRBV9	-	TRBJ1-6	CASSVAVRGSPLHF
TRBV27	-	TRBJ2-1	CASSFWGPYNEQFF
TRBV28	-	TRBJ2-7	CASIPGQLGEQYF
TRBV11-2	-	TRBJ1-3	CASSLGAGFSGNTIYF
TRBV18	TRBD1	TRBJ2-7	CASSPPGGGEQYF
TRBV29-1	-	TRBJ2-1	CSVEPSYNEQFF
TRBV7-2	-	TRBJ1-4	CASSRRRTSEKLFF
TRBV19	-	TRBJ2-6	CAARDPSSSGANVLTF
TRBV2	TRBD1	TRBJ2-3	CASSEGTGTDTQYF
TRBV19	-	TRBJ1-4	CASSSGAPGREKLFF
TRBV7-7	-	TRBJ1-5	CASSLDLGPNRPQHF
TRBV7-9	-	TRBJ1-3	CASSLVLGGNTIYF
TRBV7-2	-	TRBJ2-3	CASSPVGRGEPTDTQYF
TRBV27	-	TRBJ2-5	CASSTGTPGGTQYF
TRBV6-5	-	TRBJ2-7	CASSYSSIGSSYEQYF
TRBV28	-	TRBJ1-3	CASRDGRALDTIYF
TRBV10-3	TRBD1	TRBJ1-2	CAISPVMGQRYGYTF
TRBV28	TRBD2	TRBJ2-1	CASSTSSGTTYNEQFF
TRBV6-5	TRBD1	TRBJ2-1	CASRGTGTYNEQFF
TRBV11-2	-	TRBJ2-2	CASSFAGPGLLTGELFF